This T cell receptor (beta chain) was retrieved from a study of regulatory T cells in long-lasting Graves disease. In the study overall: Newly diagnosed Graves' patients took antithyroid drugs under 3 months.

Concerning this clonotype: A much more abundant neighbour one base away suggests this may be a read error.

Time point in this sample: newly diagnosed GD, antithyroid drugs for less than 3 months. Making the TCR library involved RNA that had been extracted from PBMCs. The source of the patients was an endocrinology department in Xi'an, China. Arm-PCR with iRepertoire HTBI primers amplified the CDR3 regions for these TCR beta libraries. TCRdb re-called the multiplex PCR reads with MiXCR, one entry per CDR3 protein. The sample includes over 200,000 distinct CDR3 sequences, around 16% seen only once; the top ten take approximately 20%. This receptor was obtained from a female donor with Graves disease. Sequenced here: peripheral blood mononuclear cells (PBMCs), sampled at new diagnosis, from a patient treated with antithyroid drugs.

CDR3 DNA sequence: TGTGCCAGCAGCTTAGGGTCTCCCACCTTCTACGAGCAGTACTTC. This gives the protein CASSLGSPTFYEQYF. The rearrangement uses TRBV7-2 and TRBJ2-7; D not resolved. V shed 1 base and J shed 3 bases, with 13 bases lying between them. Germline CDR1 is SGHTA and CDR2 is FQGNSA. There are 15 residues in the CDR3.